This T cell receptor beta chain was found in a study of cytomegalovirus exposure and HLA in healthy donors. Findings and limits, study-wide: It was assumed in the presence/absence analyses that sequencing depth was roughly uniform across donors.

This CDR3 has 14 amino acids. Trimming took off 0 bases at V and 1 base at J, with 5 bases between the two ends. The germline V gene encodes CDR1 SGHRS and CDR2 YFSETQ. To note about this clone: As yet, its antigen is unknown. Additional DNA sequences in this sample encode the identical CDR3.

With 60 Vbeta and 13 Jbeta primers, the PCR was carried out. TCRdb's copy holds only in-frame clones and misses some; the assay was immunoSEQ multiplex PCR. This sample has around 110,000 clones; around 77% occur once, and the top ten carry around 4%. This chain connects TRBV5-1 to TRBJ1-3; unclear D gene. The sequence derives from a male donor in good health and CMV-seronegative. The sequencing input was PBMCs. DNA of the CDR3: TGCGCCAGCAGCTTGGGCGCTTCTGGAAACACCATATATTTT. Translating it yields CASSLGASGNTIYF.